The 25 T cell receptor beta chains below were found in one sample sequenced in a study of cytomegalovirus exposure and HLA in healthy donors. In the PCR, 60 Vbeta and 13 Jbeta primers were used. Clones were sequenced by immunoSEQ multiplex PCR, and TCRdb holds only the in-frame ones, with some missing. The table for this sample gives roughly 73,000 clones. Sequences were obtained from PBMCs. Receptor source: a female donor in good health and CMV-seropositive.

The chain recombines TRBV2 with TRBJ1-6; D not certain. Germline values: CDR1 SNHLY, CDR2 FYNNEI. Trimming stripped 4 bases from V and 17 bases from J, with 12 bases between. The CDR3 is 11 amino acids. CDR3 in amino acids: CASSGREVVHF. The CDR3, as DNA: TGTGCCAGCAGTGGCCGAGAGGTCGTCCACTTT.

The chain is built from TRBV4-3 and TRBJ1-4; D unresolved. V was trimmed by 1 base and J by 8 bases, leaving 17 bases between them. The CDR3 has 16 residues. Germline values: CDR1 LGHNA, CDR2 YSLEER. In DNA form, the CDR3 reads TGCGCCAGCAGCCAAGCTTGGGGAGGGATGAGGGAAAAACTGTTTTTT. Translating it yields CASSQAWGGMREKLFF.

The rearrangement uses TRBV19 and TRBJ2-1; 15 nucleotides align to TRBD2. CDR1 is LNHDA, CDR2 SQIVND, per germline (reference sequence). The trim removed 6 bases at V and 4 bases at J, leaving 1 base unmatched. CDR3 size: 15 residues. The CDR3 loop is CASSGLAGGYNEQFF. CDR3 bases: TGTGCCAGTAGCGGACTAGCGGGAGGGTACAATGAGCAGTTCTTC.

This chain connects TRBV7-6 to TRBJ1-1; tentatively, D is TRBD1 (5 bases). This CDR3 spans 15 amino acids. The germline V gene has CDR1 SGHVS and CDR2 FNYEAQ. Trimming left V 2 bases short and J 8 bases short, with 18 bases between. The CDR3 protein is CASSLSAGPGNEAFF. DNA for the CDR3: TGTGCCAGCAGCTTATCAGCGGGACCGGGGAACGAAGCTTTCTTT.

The CDR3 region is CASTGTGTGVSEQYF. Written as DNA, the CDR3 is TGTGCCAGTACGGGAACCGGGACAGGGGTCTCCGAGCAGTACTTC. The chain couples TRBV19 to TRBJ2-7, with 10 nucleotides matching TRBD1. V gave up 7 bases and J gave up 6 bases; unmatched junction bases: 12. The germline V gene has CDR1 LNHDA and CDR2 SQIVND (reference sequence). CDR3 length: 15 amino acids. The full variable domain, completed using reference TRBV19 and TRBJ2-7, is DGGITQSPKYLFRKEGQNVTLSCEQNLNHDAMYWYRQDPGQGLRLIYYSQIVNDFQKGDIAEGYSVSREKKESFPLTVTSAQKNPTAFYLCASTGTGTGVSEQYFGPGTRLTVT.

This chain links TRBV29-1 with TRBJ2-3; D unresolved. The CDR3 runs to 15 residues. Trimming pared 4 bases from V and 0 bases from J, leaving 14 bases between. Looked up from germline, CDR1 is SQVTM and CDR2 is ANQGSEA. CDR3 in amino acids: CSVVFRSFSTDTQYF. The CDR3 bases are TGCAGCGTTGTATTCAGGTCTTTTAGCACAGATACGCAGTATTTT.

The rearrangement joins TRBV29-1 to TRBJ1-1; tentatively, D is TRBD1 (6 bases). This CDR3 has 12 amino acids. Trimming stripped 7 bases from V and 8 bases from J, with 17 bases between. Germline V gene data show CDR1 as SQVTM and CDR2 as ANQGSEA. Here the CDR3 reads CSASSSDREAFF. CDR3 DNA sequence: TGCAGCGCCTCCTCGTCCGACAGGGAAGCTTTCTTT.

The chain links TRBV10-3 to TRBJ1-5; possibly TRBD1 for D (6 bases). Trimming stripped 3 bases from V and 0 bases from J, with 12 bases between. The CDR3 is 16 amino acids. Per the germline V gene, CDR1 is ENHRY and CDR2 is SYGVKD. The CDR3 nucleotides are TGTGCCATCAGTGAATCGGGGGGCTTTAGCAATCAGCCCCAGCATTTT. Translated, it gives CAISESGGFSNQPQHF.

The chain links TRBV7-3 to TRBJ2-1; possibly TRBD2 for D (5 bases). This CDR3 spans 14 amino acids. V gave up 6 bases and J gave up 6 bases, with 15 bases separating them. Per germline, CDR1 SGHTA and CDR2 FQGTGA. CDR3 DNA sequence: TGTGCCAGCAGTTCCGGCAGCGGTTTCAATGAGCAGTTCTTC. Translation: CASSSGSGFNEQFF.

The chain carries TRBV5-4 and TRBJ1-2; 7 bases line up with TRBD1. The CDR3 sequence is 15 residues long. V shed 3 bases, J shed 6 bases, and the junction held 11 bases outside the gene matches. Germline V gene sequence: CDR1 SGHNT, CDR2 YYREEE (reference sequence). The CDR3 sequence is CASSSNGQALDGYTF. The CDR3 nucleotides read TGTGCCAGCAGCTCTAACGGACAGGCTTTAGATGGCTACACCTTC.

The chain couples TRBV15 to TRBJ2-7; perhaps TRBD1 as D (6 bases). The CDR3 covers 15 residues. V lost 4 bases to trimming and J lost 7 bases, with 20 bases between them. Germline CDR1 and CDR2: LNHNV and YYDKDF (reference sequence). Written as DNA, the CDR3 is TGTGCCACCAGCACCCTTACAGGGAATCATAGGGAGCAGTACTTC. It codes for CATSTLTGNHREQYF.

CDR3 nucleotides: TGCGCCAGCAGCCAAGAAAGGACTAGCGGGCACGAGCAGTACTTC. This gives the protein CASSQERTSGHEQYF. V is TRBV4-1 and J is TRBJ2-7, with 11 bases identical to TRBD2. CDR3 length equals 15 residues. After removal of 0 bases from V and 5 bases from J, the junction contained 3 bases not matched to a gene. Germline V gives CDR1 MGHRA, CDR2 YSYEKL.

The chain is built from TRBV5-1 and TRBJ2-1, with D possibly matching TRBD1 (5 bases). This CDR3 contains 12 residues. Trimming stripped 1 base from V and 9 bases from J, with 8 bases between. From germline, CDR1 is SGHRS and CDR2 YFSETQ. CDR3 nucleotides: TGCGCCAGCAGCTTGCCCGACAGTGAGCAGTTCTTC. Translation gives CASSLPDSEQFF.

V gene TRBV18 combines with J gene TRBJ1-1; D might be TRBD1 (6 bases). V lost 2 bases and J 2 bases, leaving 12 bases between the germline ends. Germline CDR1 KGHSH, CDR2 LQKENI. This CDR3 is 15 amino acids long. The CDR3 sequence is CASSPYPGENTEAFF. The CDR3 bases are TGTGCCAGCTCACCATACCCAGGGGAAAACACTGAAGCTTTCTTT.

The V call is TRBV6-4, the J call TRBJ2-1, with D possibly TRBD2 on 5 matching bases. CDR3 length: 15 residues. V lost 10 bases and J 8 bases, leaving 24 bases between the germline ends. Germline assignment: CDR1 MRHNA and CDR2 SNTAGT. As DNA, the CDR3 is TGTGCCACCTCGCCCGAGGGTGATGGTCGGGATGAGCAGTTCTTC. It translates to CATSPEGDGRDEQFF.

This rearrangement joins TRBV7-9 to TRBJ2-7; a possible D gene is TRBD2 (5 bases). Germline V gene sequence: CDR1 SEHNR, CDR2 FQNEAQ (reference sequence). The CDR3 runs to 12 residues. The V and J ends lost 2 bases and 8 bases respectively, with 10 bases between them. This CDR3 reads CASSLTEAQQYF. CDR3 in DNA: TGTGCCAGCAGCTTAACGGAGGCTCAGCAGTACTTC.

V usage is TRBV7-6 and J usage is TRBJ2-1; D possibly corresponds to TRBD1 (6 bases). Deletions cut 2 bases from V and 9 bases from J, with 14 bases between. The CDR3 sequence is 14 residues long. CDR1 is SGHVS and CDR2 is FNYEAQ in the germline V gene. The CDR3 bases are TGTGCCAGCAGCTTAAATCAGGGGTCTGGTGAGCAGTTCTTC. Amino acids: CASSLNQGSGEQFF.

This chain uses TRBV27 with TRBJ1-5; D is possibly TRBD1 (5 bases). From germline, CDR1 is MNHEY and CDR2 SMNVEV (reference sequence). The CDR3 runs 16 residues. V shed 0 bases and J shed 1 base, with 10 bases lying between them. CDR3 sequence (DNA): TGTGCCAGCAGTTTATCGGGGGGAATAAGCAATCAGCCCCAGCATTTT. The encoded protein is CASSLSGGISNQPQHF.

The gene calls are TRBV25-1 and TRBJ2-1; TRBD1 aligns across 7 bases. The germline CDR1 and CDR2 sequences are MGHDK and SYGVNS. The CDR3 is 16 residues long. V dropped 3 bases and J dropped 3; count of bases not matched to a gene: 8. CDR3 region: CASSDPGTESYNEQFF. CDR3 DNA sequence: TGTGCCAGCAGTGATCCCGGGACAGAGAGCTACAATGAGCAGTTCTTC.

Concerning this clone: The junction departs from germline at one end; a sequencing error may be responsible. The rearrangement uses TRBV6-1 and TRBJ2-1; TRBD2 matches at 8 bases. CDR1 is MNHNS and CDR2 is SASEGT in the germline V gene. The length of the CDR3 is 14 residues. Here the CDR3 reads CATERGTSNNEQFF. CDR3 sequence (DNA): TGTGCCACCGAGCGGGGGACCTCCAACAATGAGCAGTTCTTC.

The genes are TRBV4-1 and TRBJ2-2; D perhaps matches TRBD2 (6 bases). Per the germline V gene, CDR1 is MGHRA and CDR2 is YSYEKL. Deletions cut 3 bases from V and 1 base from J, with 24 bases between. The CDR3 is made up of 20 amino acids. DNA for the CDR3: TGCGCCAGCAGCCAGATGGGCGGGGTAAGGGAAGGAGTGAACACCGGGGAGCTGTTTTTT. Translated, it gives CASSQMGGVREGVNTGELFF.

The rearrangement links TRBV30 to TRBJ1-4; no clear D gene. Per germline, CDR1 GTSNPN and CDR2 SVGIG (reference sequence). V gave up 0 bases and J gave up 6 bases, with 14 bases separating them. CDR3 size: 15 residues. The CDR3 loop is CAWSVRTFLHEKLFF. For the CDR3, the DNA is TGTGCCTGGAGTGTAAGAACTTTCCTTCATGAAAAACTGTTTTTT.

The chain combines TRBV10-2 with TRBJ2-7, with D possibly matching TRBD2 (6 bases). The CDR3 is 14 residues long. V was shortened by 7 bases and J by 4 bases, with 17 bases between the two germline ends. From germline, CDR1 is WSHSY and CDR2 SAAADI. The CDR3 bases are TGCGCCAGCATTGTAACCGGGAGCGGGTACGAGCAGTACTTC. Protein sequence: CASIVTGSGYEQYF.

This chain connects TRBV6-1 to TRBJ1-3, with a possible D match to TRBD1 (5 bases). Per the germline V gene, CDR1 is MNHNS and CDR2 is SASEGT. The CDR3 consists of 14 residues. V shed 3 bases and J shed 0 bases, with 6 bases lying between them. The CDR3 DNA is TGTGCCAGCAGTGAGGGGGGCTCTGGAAACACCATATATTTT. Translated: CASSEGGSGNTIYF.

The chain couples TRBV7-2 to TRBJ2-3; D is undetermined. The germline V gene has CDR1 SGHTA and CDR2 FQGNSA. The CDR3 has 15 residues. V was clipped by 6 bases and J by 2 bases, with 15 bases between them. CDR3 protein: CASSSMLVATDTQYF. DNA of the CDR3: TGTGCCAGCAGTTCTATGCTTGTTGCCACAGATACGCAGTATTTT.